The 3 T cell receptor beta chains below come from one sample, sequenced in a study of tumor-infiltrating lymphocytes in primary liver carcinoma. TCR beta cDNA was reverse-transcribed from around 0.55 ug of total RNA. The reaction used a constant-region primer and ProtoScript II reverse transcriptase. Generation of the TCR beta libraries relied on three nested multiplex PCR rounds using slightly modified ARM-PCR. TRBV1-TRBV30 forward primers paired with a C-beta reverse primer were used in the first two PCR rounds, which ran 9 to 10 cycles each. TCRdb passed the multiplex PCR reads through MiXCR, listing each CDR3 protein once. This sample carries roughly 100,000 distinct CDR3 sequences, roughly 80% of them seen once, and the ten largest clones take approximately 20%. Co-extraction of RNA and DNA was performed on roughly 17-32 mg of unsorted bulk tissue. Sequencing used liver tumor tissue from sampling region 3. Subset denoted: tumor region T3, left-lateral pole. The receptors come from a man aged 40-50 years with primary liver carcinoma and hepatitis B virus infection.

Regarding this clonotype: A read error may account for a junction end that differs from germline. This chain links TRBV7-9 with TRBJ2-5; 8 nucleotides line up with TRBD2. Germline CDR1 reads SEHNR; CDR2 reads FQNEAQ (reference sequence). The length of the CDR3 is 17 residues. DNA of the CDR3: TGTGTCAGCAGCTTAGCGCGGATAGCGGGGACAAGAGAGACCCAGTACTTC. As protein: CVSSLARIAGTRETQYF.

For this clonotype: One end of the junction is discordant with germline, which a read error may explain. V is TRBV4-2 and J is TRBJ2-1, with TRBD2 identical over 9 bases. The CDR3 has 16 amino acids. CDR1 LGHNA and CDR2 YNFKEQ come from the germline V gene. The CDR3 loop reads CASNQEEAGGYNGQFF. In nucleotides, the CDR3 is TGTGCCAGCAACCAAGAGGAGGCGGGAGGGTACAATGGGCAGTTCTTC.

This clonotype has just one count. The junction differs from germline at one of its ends, possibly a read error. The rearrangement joins TRBV28 to TRBJ2-7; a possible D gene is TRBD2 (5 bases). The germline V gene encodes CDR1 MDHEN and CDR2 SYDVKM. The CDR3 has 14 amino acids. The CDR3 nucleotides read TGTGCCAACAGTTTAGTGGGAGTCTCCTACGAGCAGTACTTC. Translated, it gives CANSLVGVSYEQYF.